The rows below give T cell receptor beta chains drawn from one sample of a study of human T cells and chemical hapten exposure. TCRdb reprocessed the RACE reads via MiXCR and lists one record per CDR3 protein. The repertoire has over 70,000 distinct CDR3 sequences, around 10% of them found once; the top ten carry 1.5% to 2%. Source: whole blood, taken in connection with sensitization to the hapten diphenylcyclopropenone (DPC). These receptors were taken from a man younger than 35 with alopecia areata. Some clones in this sample may be carry-over from other donors' samples. Each CDR3 is given with its conserved first and last residue. A D gene is named only where the DNA matches it firmly. Some rows have no size entry. The others give once, few or many, or a class for an expanded clone.

d_gene: TRBD2; j_gene: TRBJ2-1; abundance: .; v_gene: TRBV7-3; CDR3aa: CASSLSLAGVNEQFF; CDR3nt: TGTGCCAGCAGCTTAAGTCTAGCGGGGGTGAATGAGCAGTTCTTC
d_gene: .; j_gene: TRBJ2-1; abundance: many; v_gene: TRBV7-6; CDR3aa: CASSLTGNEQFF; CDR3nt: TGTGCCAGCAGCTTAACCGGGAATGAGCAGTTCTTC
d_gene: TRBD1; j_gene: TRBJ1-2; abundance: .; v_gene: TRBV7-2; CDR3aa: CASSFGTVYGYTF; CDR3nt: TGTGCCAGCAGCTTCGGGACAGTATATGGCTACACCTTC
d_gene: TRBD1; j_gene: TRBJ1-6; abundance: .; v_gene: TRBV10-3; CDR3aa: CATTGVVGSPLHF; CDR3nt: TGTGCCACCACAGGGGTAGTCGGTTCACCCCTCCACTTT
d_gene: .; j_gene: TRBJ1-1; abundance: few; v_gene: TRBV24-1; CDR3aa: CATSGGPKNTEAFF; CDR3nt: TGTGCCACCAGTGGCGGACCAAAGAACACTGAAGCTTTCTTT
d_gene: .; j_gene: TRBJ1-3; abundance: many; v_gene: TRBV19; CDR3aa: CASRPPRDGYSGNTIYF; CDR3nt: TGTGCCAGTAGGCCCCCCCGGGACGGATACTCTGGAAACACCATATATTTT
d_gene: .; j_gene: TRBJ2-3; abundance: .; v_gene: TRBV15; CDR3aa: CATSTRDITDTQYF; CDR3nt: TGTGCCACCAGCACCCGGGACATCACAGATACGCAGTATTTT
d_gene: .; j_gene: TRBJ2-2; abundance: .; v_gene: TRBV2; CDR3aa: CASSLGPLMNTGELFF; CDR3nt: TGTGCCAGCAGCCTAGGACCTCTAATGAACACCGGGGAGCTGTTTTTT
d_gene: .; j_gene: TRBJ1-4; abundance: many; v_gene: TRBV20-1; CDR3aa: CSARDGALNEKLFF; CDR3nt: TGCAGTGCTAGAGATGGGGCCCTTAATGAAAAACTGTTTTTT
d_gene: .; j_gene: TRBJ2-7; abundance: .; v_gene: TRBV25-1; CDR3aa: CASRGVFWDYEQYF; CDR3nt: TGTGCCAGCAGGGGGGTCTTCTGGGACTACGAGCAGTACTTC
d_gene: .; j_gene: TRBJ1-1; abundance: few; v_gene: TRBV27; CDR3aa: CASSLTETSGAFF; CDR3nt: TGTGCCAGCAGCCTTACAGAGACCTCCGGAGCTTTCTTT
d_gene: .; j_gene: TRBJ1-1; abundance: few; v_gene: TRBV29-1; CDR3aa: CSVAMNTEAFF; CDR3nt: TGCAGCGTTGCAATGAACACTGAAGCTTTCTTT
d_gene: .; j_gene: TRBJ2-1; abundance: .; v_gene: TRBV20-1; CDR3aa: CSALSPGDSYNEQFF; CDR3nt: TGCAGTGCCTTAAGCCCAGGGGACTCCTACAATGAGCAGTTCTTC
d_gene: TRBD1; j_gene: TRBJ1-6; abundance: .; v_gene: TRBV29-1; CDR3aa: CSVATGKGDSPLHF; CDR3nt: TGCAGCGTTGCGACAGGGAAGGGGGATTCACCCCTCCACTTT
d_gene: .; j_gene: TRBJ2-4; abundance: many; v_gene: TRBV3-1; CDR3aa: CASSPWTAKNIQYF; CDR3nt: TGTGCCAGCAGCCCGTGGACCGCCAAAAACATTCAGTACTTC
d_gene: .; j_gene: TRBJ1-5; abundance: many; v_gene: TRBV7-6; CDR3aa: CASSPLTGSNQPQHF; CDR3nt: TGTGCCAGCAGCCCACTGACAGGAAGCAATCAGCCCCAGCATTTT
d_gene: .; j_gene: TRBJ2-7; abundance: .; v_gene: TRBV27; CDR3aa: CASSLSGPRDEQYF; CDR3nt: TGTGCCAGCAGTTTATCAGGGCCTAGGGACGAGCAGTACTTC
d_gene: .; j_gene: TRBJ1-1; abundance: .; v_gene: TRBV7-9; CDR3aa: CASSDGGEAFF; CDR3nt: TGTGCCAGCAGCGATGGAGGTGAAGCTTTCTTT
d_gene: .; j_gene: TRBJ2-7; abundance: many; v_gene: TRBV7-3; CDR3aa: CASSLDQAYEQYF; CDR3nt: TGTGCCAGCAGCTTAGATCAGGCCTACGAGCAGTACTTC
d_gene: .; j_gene: TRBJ2-1; abundance: .; v_gene: TRBV9; CDR3aa: CASSSPKGSSYNEQFF; CDR3nt: TGTGCCAGCAGCTCTCCAAAAGGGAGCTCCTACAATGAGCAGTTCTTC
d_gene: .; j_gene: TRBJ2-3; abundance: many; v_gene: TRBV4-3; CDR3aa: CASSQDRGGTQYF; CDR3nt: TGCGCCAGCAGCCAAGATCGGGGCGGTACGCAGTATTTT
d_gene: .; j_gene: TRBJ1-1; abundance: many; v_gene: TRBV6-2/TRBV6-3; CDR3aa: CASTIRGTEAFF; CDR3nt: TGTGCCAGTACGATCCGCGGCACTGAAGCTTTCTTT
d_gene: .; j_gene: TRBJ1-5; abundance: many; v_gene: TRBV29-1; CDR3aa: CSVGTEGQPQHF; CDR3nt: TGCAGCGTTGGCACGGAGGGTCAGCCCCAGCATTTT
d_gene: .; j_gene: TRBJ2-3; abundance: few; v_gene: TRBV15; CDR3aa: CATSRLQTDTQYF; CDR3nt: TGTGCCACCAGCAGACTCCAGACAGATACGCAGTATTTT
d_gene: .; j_gene: TRBJ2-2; abundance: .; v_gene: TRBV9; CDR3aa: CASSIGMTGELFF; CDR3nt: TGTGCCAGCAGCATAGGGATGACCGGGGAGCTGTTTTTT
d_gene: .; j_gene: TRBJ1-3; abundance: few; v_gene: TRBV14; CDR3aa: CASSQGTLGNTIYF; CDR3nt: TGTGCCAGCAGCCAAGGGACACTTGGAAACACCATATATTTT
d_gene: .; j_gene: TRBJ1-1; abundance: many; v_gene: TRBV29-1; CDR3aa: CSTRVYMNTEAFF; CDR3nt: TGCAGCACCAGGGTCTACATGAACACTGAAGCTTTCTTT
d_gene: .; j_gene: TRBJ2-3; abundance: many; v_gene: TRBV28; CDR3aa: CASSLGPDTQYF; CDR3nt: TGTGCCAGCAGTTTAGGGCCAGATACGCAGTATTTT
d_gene: TRBD2; j_gene: TRBJ2-3; abundance: .; v_gene: TRBV19; CDR3aa: CASESGGLGDTQYF; CDR3nt: TGTGCCAGTGAATCGGGGGGGCTGGGAGATACGCAGTATTTT
d_gene: .; j_gene: TRBJ2-2; abundance: many; v_gene: TRBV6-6; CDR3aa: CASSYKTGPGELFF; CDR3nt: TGTGCCAGCAGTTACAAGACAGGACCCGGGGAGCTGTTTTTT
d_gene: .; j_gene: TRBJ2-3; abundance: few; v_gene: TRBV12-3/TRBV12-4; CDR3aa: CASRFMESTDTQYF; CDR3nt: TGTGCCAGCAGATTCATGGAGTCCACAGATACGCAGTATTTT
d_gene: .; j_gene: TRBJ2-1; abundance: few; v_gene: TRBV12-3/TRBV12-4; CDR3aa: CASTPGPGLDEQFF; CDR3nt: TGTGCCAGCACCCCCGGCCCGGGGTTAGATGAGCAGTTCTTC
d_gene: .; j_gene: TRBJ1-1; abundance: many; v_gene: TRBV28; CDR3aa: CASRMTPMNTEAFF; CDR3nt: TGTGCCAGCAGGATGACACCGATGAACACTGAAGCTTTCTTT
d_gene: .; j_gene: TRBJ1-5; abundance: few; v_gene: TRBV7-9; CDR3aa: CASSLAAGINQPQHF; CDR3nt: TGTGCCAGCAGCTTAGCGGCAGGAATCAATCAGCCCCAGCATTTT
d_gene: .; j_gene: TRBJ1-1; abundance: .; v_gene: TRBV7-9; CDR3aa: CASSPINTEAFF; CDR3nt: TGTGCCAGCAGCCCTATAAACACTGAAGCTTTCTTT
d_gene: .; j_gene: TRBJ1-5; abundance: many; v_gene: TRBV20-1; CDR3aa: CSARDSNQPQHF; CDR3nt: TGCAGTGCTAGAGACAGCAATCAGCCCCAGCATTTT
d_gene: TRBD1; j_gene: TRBJ1-2; abundance: .; v_gene: TRBV5-6; CDR3aa: CASTGTGASYGYTF; CDR3nt: TGTGCCAGCACGGGGACAGGGGCTAGCTATGGCTACACCTTC
d_gene: .; j_gene: TRBJ1-2; abundance: .; v_gene: TRBV18; CDR3aa: CASSPFGTRGGGYTF; CDR3nt: TGTGCCAGCTCACCATTCGGTACGAGAGGCGGAGGCTACACCTTC
d_gene: .; j_gene: TRBJ2-2; abundance: .; v_gene: TRBV18; CDR3aa: CASSPPSRSNTGELFF; CDR3nt: TGTGCCAGCTCACCACCGTCCAGATCGAACACCGGGGAGCTGTTTTTT
d_gene: TRBD2; j_gene: TRBJ2-5; abundance: few; v_gene: TRBV3-1; CDR3aa: CASSRVGLVAETQYF; CDR3nt: TGTGCCAGCAGCCGAGTAGGACTAGTCGCCGAGACCCAGTACTTC
d_gene: TRBD1; j_gene: TRBJ2-2; abundance: many; v_gene: TRBV6-4; CDR3aa: CASSVTGQGVGELFF; CDR3nt: TGTGCCAGCAGTGTAACCGGACAGGGGGTCGGGGAGCTGTTTTTT
d_gene: TRBD1; j_gene: TRBJ2-4; abundance: many; v_gene: TRBV6-2/TRBV6-3; CDR3aa: CASSPRTGRSNIQYF; CDR3nt: TGTGCCAGCAGCCCTAGGACAGGGAGAAGCAACATTCAGTACTTC
d_gene: .; j_gene: TRBJ2-2; abundance: once; v_gene: TRBV4-3; CDR3aa: CASSQYSGELFF; CDR3nt: TGCGCCAGCAGCCAATATTCCGGGGAGCTGTTTTTT
d_gene: TRBD1; j_gene: TRBJ2-3; abundance: many; v_gene: TRBV7-2; CDR3aa: CASSWTGDTQYF; CDR3nt: TGTGCCAGCAGCTGGACAGGGGATACGCAGTATTTT
d_gene: .; j_gene: TRBJ1-4; abundance: .; v_gene: TRBV11-2; CDR3aa: CASSLGLGEKLFF; CDR3nt: TGTGCCAGCAGCTTGGGACTGGGGGAAAAACTGTTTTTT
d_gene: .; j_gene: TRBJ1-1; abundance: .; v_gene: TRBV19; CDR3aa: CASSIGRYKRTNTEAFF; CDR3nt: TGTGCCAGTAGTATCGGCAGATATAAGCGTACGAACACTGAAGCTTTCTTT
d_gene: TRBD1; j_gene: TRBJ1-1; abundance: many; v_gene: TRBV5-1; CDR3aa: CASSLGQGAETEAFF; CDR3nt: TGCGCCAGCAGCTTGGGACAGGGGGCGGAGACTGAAGCTTTCTTT
d_gene: .; j_gene: TRBJ2-2; abundance: many; v_gene: TRBV7-6; CDR3aa: CASSLAGTGELFF; CDR3nt: TGTGCCAGCAGCTTAGCGGGGACCGGGGAGCTGTTTTTT
d_gene: .; j_gene: TRBJ1-2; abundance: few; v_gene: TRBV20-1; CDR3aa: CSARDLSKAVQMNYGYTF; CDR3nt: TGCAGTGCTAGAGATTTGAGTAAGGCAGTGCAGATGAACTATGGCTACACCTTC
d_gene: .; j_gene: TRBJ2-1; abundance: .; v_gene: TRBV28; CDR3aa: CASSLSEQFF; CDR3nt: TGTGCCAGCAGTTTGAGTGAGCAGTTCTTC
d_gene: .; j_gene: TRBJ2-7; abundance: many; v_gene: TRBV6-2/TRBV6-3; CDR3aa: CASSYLQAYEQYF; CDR3nt: TGTGCCAGCAGTTACCTACAGGCGTACGAGCAGTACTTC